A selection of T cell receptor beta chains follows, all from one sample in a study of shared clonotypes between healthy human individuals. TCRdb's table, derived via immunoSEQ multiplex PCR, lists solely in-frame clones and lacks some. The sample records hundreds of thousands of clones, 98% being singletons. The material sequenced was naive CD8+ T cells sorted from blood. These receptors were taken from a young man in good health. CDR3s include the opening cysteine and the closing phenylalanine or tryptophan. A D gene is named only where the DNA matches it firmly. Clone size is shown for a subset of rows, as once, few, many or a class of expanded clone.

clone size,D gene,V gene,J gene,CDR3 protein,CDR3 DNA
.,TRBD1,TRBV5-1,TRBJ2-1,CASSSAGTGLVNEQFF,TGCGCCAGCAGCTCGGCCGGGACAGGGTTGGTTAATGAGCAGTTCTTC
.,TRBD2,TRBV28,TRBJ2-1,CASSSGTSTNEQFF,TGTGCCAGCAGTTCCGGGACTAGCACCAATGAGCAGTTCTTC
.,.,TRBV5-6,TRBJ1-5,CASGRPFESNQPQHF,TGTGCCAGCGGCAGGCCCTTCGAGAGCAATCAGCCCCAGCATTTT
.,.,TRBV10-3,TRBJ2-2,CAIINLGTGELFF,TGTGCCATCATTAACCTGGGGACCGGGGAGCTGTTTTTT
.,.,TRBV7-9,TRBJ1-5,CASSKYSNQPQHF,TGTGCCAGCAGCAAATATAGCAATCAGCCCCAGCATTTT
.,.,TRBV30,TRBJ2-7,CAWSVRGSYEQYF,TGTGCCTGGAGTGTACGAGGTTCCTACGAGCAGTACTTC
.,.,TRBV7-9,TRBJ2-2,CASSPDPNTGELFF,TGTGCCAGCAGCCCGGACCCGAACACCGGGGAGCTGTTTTTT
.,TRBD2,TRBV11-2,TRBJ2-1,CASSRTSGSYNEQFF,TGTGCCAGCAGCCGCACTAGCGGAAGTTACAATGAGCAGTTCTTC
.,TRBD1,TRBV19,TRBJ2-7,CATTGTGVYEQYF,TGTGCCACCACCGGGACAGGGGTCTACGAGCAGTACTTC
.,TRBD1,TRBV29-1,TRBJ2-7,CSVTRQGSHEQYF,TGCAGCGTCACGCGACAGGGGAGCCACGAGCAGTACTTC
.,.,TRBV9,TRBJ1-1,CASGGTEAFF,TGTGCCTCCGGGGGCACTGAAGCTTTCTTT
.,.,TRBV29-1,TRBJ2-7,CSVAGQTYEQYF,TGCAGCGTGGCGGGACAGACCTACGAGCAGTACTTC
.,.,TRBV27,TRBJ2-1,CASSSRGRNEQFF,TGTGCCAGCAGTTCCAGGGGGAGGAATGAGCAGTTCTTC
.,TRBD1,TRBV28,TRBJ1-4,CASSPGGTVLFF,TGTGCCAGCAGTCCAGGGGGCACAGTACTGTTTTTT
.,TRBD1,TRBV28,TRBJ1-4,CASRKRQGTNEKLFF,TGTGCCAGCAGGAAAAGACAGGGAACAAATGAAAAACTGTTTTTT
.,.,TRBV29-1,TRBJ2-7,CSVEGNGFEQYF,TGCAGCGTTGAGGGTAATGGTTTCGAGCAGTACTTC
.,TRBD2,TRBV7-6,TRBJ2-5,CASSYGGEETQYF,TGTGCCAGCAGCTACGGGGGGGAAGAGACCCAGTACTTC
.,.,TRBV7-8,TRBJ1-5,CASSLEEGWGNQPQHF,TGTGCCAGCAGCTTAGAAGAGGGTTGGGGCAATCAGCCCCAGCATTTT
.,.,TRBV6-5,TRBJ2-1,CASSYSSYNNEQFF,TGTGCCAGCAGTTACTCGTCGTACAACAATGAGCAGTTCTTC
once,.,TRBV7-9,TRBJ2-1,CASSDDYEQFF,TGTGCCAGCAGCGATGATTATGAGCAGTTCTTC
.,TRBD1,TRBV13,TRBJ1-1,CASHDRGPAAEAFF,TGTGCCAGCCATGACAGGGGGCCAGCAGCTGAAGCTTTCTTT
.,.,TRBV4-1,TRBJ2-7,CASSQQAGTYEQYF,TGCGCCAGCAGCCAACAAGCGGGCACCTACGAGCAGTACTTC
.,.,TRBV30,TRBJ2-1,CAWSVTSGYYNEQFF,TGTGCCTGGAGTGTAACAAGCGGATATTACAATGAGCAGTTCTTC
once,TRBD2,TRBV5-1,TRBJ2-7,CASSLEFTSGILSYEQYF,TGCGCCAGCAGCTTGGAATTCACTAGCGGGATCCTCTCCTACGAGCAGTACTTC
.,.,TRBV25-1,TRBJ1-2,CASSDPPRGADGYTF,TGTGCCAGCAGTGACCCCCCACGGGGGGCGGATGGCTACACCTTC
.,.,TRBV2,TRBJ2-7,CASSDYNYEQYF,TGTGCCAGCAGTGATTACAACTACGAGCAGTACTTC
.,TRBD1,TRBV7-9,TRBJ1-2,CASSHPPTGGNYGYTF,TGTGCCAGCAGCCACCCCCCCACAGGGGGTAACTATGGCTACACCTTC
once,TRBD1,TRBV7-9,TRBJ2-2,CASSLGQGPNTGELFF,TGTGCCAGCAGCTTAGGACAGGGGCCGAACACCGGGGAGCTGTTTTTT
.,TRBD2,TRBV29-1,TRBJ2-1,CSGGLASHNEQFF,TGCAGCGGGGGACTAGCGAGCCACAATGAGCAGTTCTTC
.,TRBD1,TRBV4-1,TRBJ1-1,CASSGRQGATEAFF,TGCGCCAGCAGCGGACGACAGGGGGCCACTGAAGCTTTCTTT
.,.,TRBV6-5,TRBJ2-1,CASSQEGLKQFF,TGTGCCAGCAGCCAGGAGGGCCTCAAGCAGTTCTTC
.,.,TRBV7-6,TRBJ1-2,CASSPSLLSDGYTF,TGTGCCAGCAGCCCCAGTTTGCTCTCCGATGGCTACACCTTC